This T cell receptor beta chain was captured by sequencing in a study of regulatory T cells in long-lasting Graves disease. CDR3-region Arm-PCR and iRepertoire HTBI primers produced the TCR beta libraries. Via MiXCR, TCRdb re-called the multiplex PCR reads, giving one row per CDR3 protein. The sample includes 450,000 to 500,000 distinct CDR3 sequences, 15% to 20% of them seen just once. There are 17 residues in the CDR3. Germline CDR1 and CDR2: SGHDT and YYEEEE. The V and J ends lost 5 bases and 6 bases, in that order; junction bases with no gene match: 16. This clonotype was seen many times. Indicated time point: newly diagnosed GD, antithyroid drugs for less than 3 months. Construction of the TCR library relied on RNA isolated from PBMCs. This same sample was also part of a study on T cells in Graves' hyperthyroidism and ophthalmopathy. From that second work: During a first-round RT-PCR of the TCR CDR3, the HTBI primer set was used.

The chain recombines TRBV5-6 with TRBJ2-1; 8 bases map to TRBD2. The sample here was peripheral blood mononuclear cells (PBMCs), taken at new diagnosis, from a patient treated with antithyroid drugs. This receptor was taken from a man in his forties or fifties with Graves disease. In nucleotides, the CDR3 is TGTGCCAGCAGGATGGGGGGATTAGCGGGAAACACCAATGAGCAGTTCTTC. Encoded protein: CASRMGGLAGNTNEQFF.